This TCR beta chain derives from a study of T cell clones after liver transplantation. Generated by immunoSEQ multiplex PCR, the TCRdb table keeps only in-frame clones and is missing some. The sample consists of fewer than 70,000 clones, over 55% of them appearing once. About this clone: Its antigen is not known.

Study conclusions and caveats: Low donor cell numbers restricted donor-reactive repertoire measurement in two subjects.

Sequenced material: CD4+ T cells from blood, taken before liver transplant. This TCR was recovered from a human donor who received a liver transplant.

Here the CDR3 reads CASSLVTSGGNEQFF. The CDR3, as DNA: TGCGCCAGCAGCTTGGTGACTAGCGGGGGTAATGAGCAGTTCTTC. The chain uses TRBV5-1 and TRBJ2-1; TRBD2 matches 12 bases. Losses at the gene ends were 0 bases for V and 7 bases for J; bases not matched to a gene: 2. The germline gives CDR1 SGHRS, CDR2 YFSETQ. The CDR3 runs 15 residues.